This entry lists 9 T cell receptor beta chains sequenced from one sample in a study of blood T cells in healthy people across ages. Through a sample-barcoded 5' primer and a J-beta primer mix, a second PCR was run for about 6 to 11 cycles. TCRdb re-called the 5' RACE reads with MiXCR, one entry per CDR3 protein. The repertoire holds 650,000 to 700,000 distinct CDR3 sequences, approximately 31% seen once, with roughly 15% in the top ten. Material for sequencing was blood. These receptors originate from a woman of 80 years or more in good health.

V usage is TRBV20-1 and J usage is TRBJ2-1, with TRBD2 as a possible D gene (6 bases). The CDR3 consists of 13 residues. CDR1 and CDR2 from the germline V gene are DFQATT and SNEGSKA (reference sequence). Trimming shortened V by 3 bases and J by 3 bases, and 9 bases separated the two germline ends. CDR3 sequence: CSASGRDYNEQFF. CDR3 DNA sequence: TGCAGTGCTAGCGGGAGAGACTACAATGAGCAGTTCTTC.

This clonotype was observed a handful of times. The chain links TRBV5-4 to TRBJ2-5; D not certain. With 0 bases removed from V and 9 bases from J, the gap between germline ends came to 12 bases. Germline assignment: CDR1 SGHNT and CDR2 YYREEE (reference sequence). CDR3 size: 13 residues. CDR3 protein: CASSLEQSTAQYF. CDR3 bases: TGTGCCAGCAGCTTGGAACAGTCTACGGCCCAGTACTTC.

With regard to this clonotype: A read error is possible here, since a much larger clone lies one base away. The gene calls are TRBV20-1 and TRBJ1-5, with D possibly being TRBD1 (5 bases). From germline, CDR1 is DFQATT and CDR2 SNEGSKA (reference sequence). The CDR3 runs to 15 residues. Trimming stripped 1 base from V and 4 bases from J, with 14 bases between. CDR3 sequence (DNA): TGCAGTGCTAGAGGGTATACACAGGAGAATCAGCCCCAGCATTTT. Protein product: CSARGYTQENQPQHF.

This clonotype was seen a single time. V and J are TRBV30 and TRBJ1-1, with 8 bases identical to TRBD1. In germline, CDR1 is GTSNPN, CDR2 SVGIG (reference sequence). The V gene end was trimmed by 5 bases and the J gene end by 0 bases; junction bases not matched to a gene: 8. This CDR3 is 15 amino acids long. The CDR3 nucleotides read TGTGCCTGGGGTAAGACAGGGGTCATGAACACTGAAGCTTTCTTT. It translates to CAWGKTGVMNTEAFF.

This clonotype was recorded many times. This sequence joins TRBV29-1 and TRBJ2-1; D remains ambiguous. This CDR3 comprises 12 residues. Germline V gives CDR1 SQVTM, CDR2 ANQGSEA. Trimming cost V 2 bases and J 6 bases, with 8 bases left between them. This CDR3 is CSVEWGPNEQFF. In nucleotides, the CDR3 is TGCAGCGTTGAATGGGGTCCCAATGAGCAGTTCTTC.

The table lists this clonotype with many counts. At one end the junction does not follow the germline gene, possibly because of a read error. This chain connects TRBV29-1 to TRBJ2-6; unclear D gene. The CDR3 runs 15 residues. CDR1 and CDR2 (germline): SQVTM, ANQGSEA. The CDR3 sequence: CSAEHEGSGANVLTF. The CDR3 nucleotides read TGCAGCGCTGAACACGAAGGCTCTGGGGCCAACGTCCTGACTTTC.

This clonotype was seen many times. The rearrangement uses TRBV25-1 and TRBJ1-2; D unclear. Germline CDR1 and CDR2: MGHDK and SYGVNS. Trimming took off 4 bases at V and 4 bases at J, with 10 bases between the two ends. CDR3 size: 13 residues. CDR3: CASSGGIFYGYTF. DNA of the CDR3: TGTGCCAGCAGTGGCGGGATTTTCTATGGCTACACCTTC.

There are many counts of this clonotype. This chain joins TRBV4-3 and TRBJ1-4, with D perhaps matching TRBD1 (6 bases). The CDR3 covers 15 residues. V lost 0 bases and J 7 bases, leaving 12 bases between the germline ends. The germline gives CDR1 LGHNA, CDR2 YSLEER. CDR3 sequence reads: CASSQEGGSGEKLFF. Written as DNA, the CDR3 is TGCGCCAGCAGCCAAGAAGGGGGTTCTGGTGAAAAACTGTTTTTT.

At least ten counts were recorded for this clonotype. The chain couples TRBV12-5 to TRBJ2-1, with 9 bases identical to TRBD1. From germline, CDR1 is LGHNT and CDR2 FRNRAP. The CDR3 is made up of 16 amino acids. The V gene end was trimmed by 6 bases and the J gene end by 7 bases; junction bases not matched to a gene: 13. The CDR3 DNA sequence: TGTGCTAGTGGCCCGCCCTCCGGGACAGGGACAAATGAGCAGTTCTTC. It is translated as CASGPPSGTGTNEQFF.